The entry that follows covers one T cell receptor (beta chain) sequence. The V end lost 7 bases, the J end lost 6 bases, and 24 bases lay between the germline ends. The CDR3 contains 16 residues. The germline CDR1 and CDR2 sequences are LNHDA and SQIVND (reference sequence). The data originate from a study of control samples from healthy donors and cancer patients. Clones were sequenced by immunoSEQ multiplex PCR, and TCRdb holds only the in-frame ones, with some missing. Here the sample spans around 85,000 clones, approximately 94% being singletons. Sequencing input: blood. V and J are TRBV19 and TRBJ1-2, with TRBD1 as a possible D gene (5 bases). The receptor was derived from a young woman in good health. The CDR3 coding sequence is TGTGCCAGTACCGTTCTCGGTCCAGGGCTTTATGATGGCTACACCTTC. As protein: CASTVLGPGLYDGYTF. Together with reference TRBV19 and TRBJ1-2, the CDR3 gives the full variable domain: DGGITQSPKYLFRKEGQNVTLSCEQNLNHDAMYWYRQDPGQGLRLIYYSQIVNDFQKGDIAEGYSVSREKKESFPLTVTSAQKNPTAFYLCASTVLGPGLYDGYTFGSGTRLTVV.